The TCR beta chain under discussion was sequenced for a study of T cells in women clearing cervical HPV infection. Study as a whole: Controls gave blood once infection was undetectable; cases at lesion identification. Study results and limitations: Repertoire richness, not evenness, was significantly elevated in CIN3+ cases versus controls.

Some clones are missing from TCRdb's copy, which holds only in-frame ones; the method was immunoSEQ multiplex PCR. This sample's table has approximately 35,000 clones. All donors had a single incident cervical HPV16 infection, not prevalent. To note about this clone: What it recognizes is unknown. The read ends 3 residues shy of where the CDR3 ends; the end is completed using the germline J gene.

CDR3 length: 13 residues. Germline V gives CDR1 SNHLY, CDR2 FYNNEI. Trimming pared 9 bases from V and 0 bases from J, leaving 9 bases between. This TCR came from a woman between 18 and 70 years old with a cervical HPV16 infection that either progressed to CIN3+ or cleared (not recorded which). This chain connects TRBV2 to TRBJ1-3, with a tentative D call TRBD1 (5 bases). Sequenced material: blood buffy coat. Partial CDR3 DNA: TGTGCCAGTGGACAAGTCTCTGGAAACACC. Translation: CASGQVSGNT. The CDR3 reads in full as CASGQVSGNTIYF.